Listed below are T cell receptor beta chains from one sample, sequenced in a study of T cell responses to AZD1222 COVID-19 vaccine. The table came from immunoSEQ multiplex PCR; TCRdb's copy has only in-frame clones and leaves some out. This sample yields about 150,000 clones, of which 88% are seen a single time; 6.9% belongs to the top ten. Here the sequenced sample was peripheral blood, taken after recovery from COVID-19. These TCRs come from an adult who had recovered from COVID-19. The CDR3 runs from the conserved cysteine through the conserved F or W. Fields, in order: D gene, J gene, clone size, V gene, CDR3 protein, CDR3 DNA. D genes are given only for firm matches. A clone size is listed for some rows: how often the clone was seen (once, few, many), or a class if it is expanded.

D: TRBD1; J: TRBJ1-1; size: NA; V: TRBV6-5; CDR3: CASRPDLDRATEAFF; DNA: TGTGCCAGCAGACCCGACCTCGACAGGGCCACTGAAGCTTTCTTT
D: NA; J: TRBJ1-1; size: once; V: TRBV7-9; CDR3: CASSPRQNTEAFF; DNA: TGTGCCAGCAGTCCTAGACAGAACACTGAAGCTTTCTTT
D: NA; J: TRBJ1-1; size: NA; V: TRBV5-1; CDR3: CASSLAALGDGEAFF; DNA: TGCGCCAGCAGCTTGGCCGCGTTAGGGGATGGTGAAGCTTTCTTT
D: TRBD2; J: TRBJ2-4; size: NA; V: TRBV15; CDR3: CATSRDRGTSGSKGKNIQYF; DNA: TGTGCCACCAGCAGAGATCGGGGAACTAGCGGGAGTAAGGGTAAAAACATTCAGTACTTC
D: NA; J: TRBJ2-4; size: NA; V: TRBV15; CDR3: CATSRDGRVAKNIQYF; DNA: TGTGCCACCAGCAGAGATGGCCGGGTGGCCAAAAACATTCAGTACTTC
D: NA; J: TRBJ2-5; size: NA; V: TRBV2; CDR3: CASLGGPQETQYF; DNA: TGTGCCAGTCTCGGGGGGCCCCAAGAGACCCAGTACTTC
D: NA; J: TRBJ1-1; size: NA; V: TRBV19; CDR3: CASTQTASGTEAFF; DNA: TGTGCCAGTACCCAGACAGCCTCCGGCACTGAAGCTTTCTTT
D: NA; J: TRBJ2-5; size: NA; V: TRBV29-1; CDR3: CSVEGPGGFLWRTQYF; DNA: TGCAGCGTTGAGGGGCCAGGGGGGTTTCTCTGGAGAACCCAGTACTTC
D: NA; J: TRBJ1-5; size: NA; V: TRBV10-1; CDR3: CASTYIFPGHYSNQPQHF; DNA: TGCGCCAGCACCTATATCTTTCCGGGACACTATAGCAATCAGCCCCAGCATTTT
D: TRBD1; J: TRBJ1-2; size: NA; V: TRBV7-9; CDR3: CASSLELTGDPKGYTF; DNA: TGTGCCAGCAGCTTAGAGCTCACAGGGGACCCGAAGGGCTACACCTTC
D: NA; J: TRBJ2-7; size: NA; V: TRBV3-1/TRBV3-2; CDR3: CASSTLEGYEQYF; DNA: TGTGCCAGCAGCACCTTGGAGGGCTACGAGCAGTACTTC
D: NA; J: TRBJ2-5; size: NA; V: TRBV6-2/TRBV6-3; CDR3: CASSLKETQYF; DNA: TGTGCCAGCAGTTTAAAAGAGACCCAGTACTTC
D: TRBD1; J: TRBJ1-6; size: NA; V: TRBV3-1/TRBV3-2; CDR3: CASSRTGNSPLHF; DNA: TGTGCCAGCAGCCGGACAGGGAATTCACCCCTCCACTTT
D: NA; J: TRBJ2-7; size: NA; V: TRBV6-5; CDR3: CASSPRTDSYEQYF; DNA: TGTGCCAGCAGTCCGCGGACAGACTCCTACGAGCAGTACTTC
D: TRBD1; J: TRBJ1-2; size: NA; V: TRBV4-3; CDR3: CASSQGQGNDGYTF; DNA: TGCGCCAGCAGCCAGGGACAGGGTAATGATGGCTACACCTTC
D: NA; J: TRBJ1-1; size: NA; V: TRBV4-1; CDR3: CASRPRGGNTEAFF; DNA: TGCGCCAGCAGACCGAGGGGTGGGAACACTGAAGCTTTCTTT